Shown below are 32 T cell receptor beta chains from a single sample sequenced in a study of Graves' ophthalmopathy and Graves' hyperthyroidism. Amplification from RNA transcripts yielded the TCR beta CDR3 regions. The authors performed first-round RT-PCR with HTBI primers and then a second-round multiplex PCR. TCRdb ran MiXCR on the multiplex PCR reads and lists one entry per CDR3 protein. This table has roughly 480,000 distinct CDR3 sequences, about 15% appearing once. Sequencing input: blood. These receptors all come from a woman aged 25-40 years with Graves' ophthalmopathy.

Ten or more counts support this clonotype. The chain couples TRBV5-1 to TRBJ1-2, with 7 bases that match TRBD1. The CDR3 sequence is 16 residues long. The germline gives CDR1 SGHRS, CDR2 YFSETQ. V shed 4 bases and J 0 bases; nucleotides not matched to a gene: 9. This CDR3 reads CASSAPGQRPNYGYTF. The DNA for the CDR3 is TGCGCCAGCAGCGCCCCGGGACAGAGACCTAACTATGGCTACACCTTC. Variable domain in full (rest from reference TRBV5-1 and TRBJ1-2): KAGVTQTPRYLIKTRGQQVTLSCSPISGHRSVSWYQQTPGQGLQFLFEYFSETQRNKGNFPGRFSGRQFSNSRSEMNVSTLELGDSALYLCASSAPGQRPNYGYTFGSGTRLTVV.

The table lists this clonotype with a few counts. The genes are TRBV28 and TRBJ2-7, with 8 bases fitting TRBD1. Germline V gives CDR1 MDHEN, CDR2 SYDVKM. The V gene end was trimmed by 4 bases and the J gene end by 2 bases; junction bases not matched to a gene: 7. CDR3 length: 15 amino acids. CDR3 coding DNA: TGTGCCAGCAGTTCCTTCGGGACAGGACCCTACGAGCAGTACTTC. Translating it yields CASSSFGTGPYEQYF.

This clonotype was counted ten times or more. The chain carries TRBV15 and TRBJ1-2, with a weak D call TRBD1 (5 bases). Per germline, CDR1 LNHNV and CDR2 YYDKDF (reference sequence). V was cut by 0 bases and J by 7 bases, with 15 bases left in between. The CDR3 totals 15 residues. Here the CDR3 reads CATSRDLGERAGYTF. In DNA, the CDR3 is TGTGCCACCAGCAGAGATTTGGGGGAGCGCGCTGGCTACACCTTC.

CDR3 DNA sequence: TGTGCCAGCAACCTCTACGGGACAAACCAAGAGACCCAGTACTTC. The encoded protein is CASNLYGTNQETQYF. The V call is TRBV7-8, the J call TRBJ2-5, with D maybe TRBD1 (6 bases). CDR3 length: 15 residues. Germline V gene sequence: CDR1 SGHVS, CDR2 FQNEAQ. V dropped 7 bases and J dropped 0 bases, with 15 bases sitting between them.

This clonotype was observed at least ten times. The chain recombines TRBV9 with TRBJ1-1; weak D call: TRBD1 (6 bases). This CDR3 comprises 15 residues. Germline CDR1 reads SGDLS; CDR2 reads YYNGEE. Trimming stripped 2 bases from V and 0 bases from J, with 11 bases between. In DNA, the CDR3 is TGTGCCAGCAGCGTGGGGACAACCATGAACACTGAAGCTTTCTTT. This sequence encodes CASSVGTTMNTEAFF.

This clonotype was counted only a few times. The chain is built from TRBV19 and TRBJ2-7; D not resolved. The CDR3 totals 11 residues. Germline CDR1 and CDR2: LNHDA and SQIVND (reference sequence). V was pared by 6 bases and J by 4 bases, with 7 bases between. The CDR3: CASRNGYEQYF. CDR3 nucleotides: TGTGCCAGTAGAAACGGATACGAGCAGTACTTC. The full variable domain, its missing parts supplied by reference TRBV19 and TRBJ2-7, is DGGITQSPKYLFRKEGQNVTLSCEQNLNHDAMYWYRQDPGQGLRLIYYSQIVNDFQKGDIAEGYSVSREKKESFPLTVTSAQKNPTAFYLCASRNGYEQYFGPGTRLTVT.

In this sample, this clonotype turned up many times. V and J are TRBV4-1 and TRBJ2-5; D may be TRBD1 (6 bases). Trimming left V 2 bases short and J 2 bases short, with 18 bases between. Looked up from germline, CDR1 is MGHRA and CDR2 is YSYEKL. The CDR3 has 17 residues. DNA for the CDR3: TGCGCCAGCAGCCAAAAACCCCCGGGACACGTACAAGAGACCCAGTACTTC. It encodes CASSQKPPGHVQETQYF.

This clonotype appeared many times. The chain's CDR3 is CASSLGGSLEQYF. The CDR3 DNA reads TGTGCCAGCAGCCTAGGAGGGTCCCTGGAGCAGTACTTC. The V and J genes are TRBV12-3 or TRBV12-4 and TRBJ2-7, with D perhaps matching TRBD2 (6 bases). This CDR3 region has 13 residues. V was trimmed by 6 bases and J by 7 bases, leaving 16 bases between them.

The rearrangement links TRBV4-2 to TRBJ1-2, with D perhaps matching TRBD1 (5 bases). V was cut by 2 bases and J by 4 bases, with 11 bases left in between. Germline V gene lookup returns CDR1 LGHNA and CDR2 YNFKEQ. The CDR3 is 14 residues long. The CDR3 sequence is CASSQSGSFYGYTF. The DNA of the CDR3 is TGTGCCAGCAGCCAATCAGGGAGTTTCTATGGCTACACCTTC.

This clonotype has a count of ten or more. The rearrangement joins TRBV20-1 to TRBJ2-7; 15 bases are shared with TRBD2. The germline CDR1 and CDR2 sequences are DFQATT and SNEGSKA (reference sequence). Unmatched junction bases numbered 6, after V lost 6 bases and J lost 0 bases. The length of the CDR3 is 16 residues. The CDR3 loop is CSAYGTSGRLSYEQYF. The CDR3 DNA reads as TGCAGTGCCTATGGGACTAGCGGGAGGCTCTCCTACGAGCAGTACTTC.

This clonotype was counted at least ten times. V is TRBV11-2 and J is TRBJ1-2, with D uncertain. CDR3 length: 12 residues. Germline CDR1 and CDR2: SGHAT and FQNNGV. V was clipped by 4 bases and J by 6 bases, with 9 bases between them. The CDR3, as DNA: TGTGCCAGCAGCTACGGGAAGGATGGCTACACCTTC. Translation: CASSYGKDGYTF.

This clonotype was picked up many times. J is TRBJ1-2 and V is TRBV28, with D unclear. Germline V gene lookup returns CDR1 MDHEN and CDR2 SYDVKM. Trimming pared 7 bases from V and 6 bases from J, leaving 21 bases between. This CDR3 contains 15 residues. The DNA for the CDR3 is TGTGCCAGCAATCTGGGCCTATTGTCCTCTAATGGCTACACCTTC. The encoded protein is CASNLGLLSSNGYTF.

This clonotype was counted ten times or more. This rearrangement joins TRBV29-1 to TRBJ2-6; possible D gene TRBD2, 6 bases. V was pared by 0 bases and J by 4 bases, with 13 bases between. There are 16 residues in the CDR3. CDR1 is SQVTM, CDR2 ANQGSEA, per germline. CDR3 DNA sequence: TGCAGCGTTGAAGAGAAAGGGAGGCGCGGGGCCAACGTCCTGACTTTC. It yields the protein CSVEEKGRRGANVLTF.

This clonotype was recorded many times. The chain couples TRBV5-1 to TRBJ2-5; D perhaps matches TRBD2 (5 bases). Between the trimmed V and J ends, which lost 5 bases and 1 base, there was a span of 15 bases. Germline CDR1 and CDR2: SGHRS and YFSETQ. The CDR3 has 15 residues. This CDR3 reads CASRDSRKLQETQYF. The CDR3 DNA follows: TGCGCCAGCAGGGACTCTAGAAAACTCCAAGAGACCCAGTACTTC.

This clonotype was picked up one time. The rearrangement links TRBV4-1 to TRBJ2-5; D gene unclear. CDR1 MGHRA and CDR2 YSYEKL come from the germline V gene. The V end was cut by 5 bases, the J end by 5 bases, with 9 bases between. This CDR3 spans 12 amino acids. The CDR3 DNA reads TGCGCCAGCAGCTCTTTAGAGGAGACCCAGTACTTC. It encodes CASSSLEETQYF.

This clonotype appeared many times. CDR3 region: CASSLGQRGDIQYF. The CDR3 coding sequence is TGTGCCAGCAGCTTGGGCCAAAGAGGTGACATTCAGTACTTC. The genes are TRBV5-6 and TRBJ2-4; D ambiguous. This CDR3 has 14 residues. V was cut by 0 bases and J by 8 bases, with 12 bases left in between. Germline loops: CDR1 SGHDT, CDR2 YYEEEE.

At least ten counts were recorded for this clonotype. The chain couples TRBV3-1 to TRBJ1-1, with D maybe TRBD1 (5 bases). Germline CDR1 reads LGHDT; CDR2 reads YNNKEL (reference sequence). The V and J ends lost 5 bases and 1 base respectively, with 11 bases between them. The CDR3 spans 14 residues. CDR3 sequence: CASSRGRENTEAFF. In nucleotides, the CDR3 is TGTGCCAGCAGCAGGGGCAGGGAGAACACTGAAGCTTTCTTT.

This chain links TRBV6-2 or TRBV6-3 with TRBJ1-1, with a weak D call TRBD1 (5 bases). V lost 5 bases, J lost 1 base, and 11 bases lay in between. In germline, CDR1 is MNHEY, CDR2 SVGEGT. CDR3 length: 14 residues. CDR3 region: CASSVTARNTEAFF. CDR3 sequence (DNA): TGTGCCAGCAGTGTGACAGCGCGGAACACTGAAGCTTTCTTT.

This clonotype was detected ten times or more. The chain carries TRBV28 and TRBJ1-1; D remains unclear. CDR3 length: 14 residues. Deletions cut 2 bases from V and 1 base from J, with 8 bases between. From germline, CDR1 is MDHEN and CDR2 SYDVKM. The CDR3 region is CASSLMVRNTEAFF. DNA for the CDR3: TGTGCCAGCAGTTTAATGGTCAGGAACACTGAAGCTTTCTTT.

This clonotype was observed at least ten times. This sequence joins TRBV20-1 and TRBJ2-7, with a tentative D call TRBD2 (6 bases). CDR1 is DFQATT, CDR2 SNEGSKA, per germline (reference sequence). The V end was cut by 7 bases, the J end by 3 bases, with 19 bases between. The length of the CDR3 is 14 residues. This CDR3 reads CSGVLALIDYEQYF. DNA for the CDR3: TGCAGTGGGGTACTAGCCTTAATCGACTACGAGCAGTACTTC.

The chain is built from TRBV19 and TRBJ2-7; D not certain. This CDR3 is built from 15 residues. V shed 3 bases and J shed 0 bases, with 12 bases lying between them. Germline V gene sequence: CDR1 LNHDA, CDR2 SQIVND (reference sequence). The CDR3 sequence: CASSIGQASSYEQYF. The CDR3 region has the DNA TGTGCCAGTAGTATCGGGCAGGCCAGCTCCTACGAGCAGTACTTC.

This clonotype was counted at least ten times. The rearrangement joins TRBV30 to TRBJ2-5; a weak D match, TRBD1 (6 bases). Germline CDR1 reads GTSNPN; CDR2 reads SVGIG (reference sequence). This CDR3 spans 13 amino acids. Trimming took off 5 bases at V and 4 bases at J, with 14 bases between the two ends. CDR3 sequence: CAWATGLGETQYF. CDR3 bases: TGTGCCTGGGCGACAGGCTTGGGAGAGACCCAGTACTTC.

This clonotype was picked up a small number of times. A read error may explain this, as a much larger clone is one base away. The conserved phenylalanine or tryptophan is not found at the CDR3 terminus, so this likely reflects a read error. In DNA, the CDR3 is TGTGCCACCAGCAGAGATGTGGGTTCTGGGGCCAACGTCCTGACTTCC. This encodes CATSRDVGSGANVLTS. V and J are TRBV15 and TRBJ2-6; D uncertain. Trimming stripped 0 bases from V and 1 base from J, with 7 bases between. CDR1 LNHNV and CDR2 YYDKDF come from the germline V gene (reference sequence). The CDR3 consists of 16 residues.

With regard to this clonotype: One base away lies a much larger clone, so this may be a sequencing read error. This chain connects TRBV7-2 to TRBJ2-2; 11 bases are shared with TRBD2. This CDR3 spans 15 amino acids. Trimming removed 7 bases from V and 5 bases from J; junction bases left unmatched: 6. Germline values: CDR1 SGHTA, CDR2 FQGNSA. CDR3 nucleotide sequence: TGTGCCAGCATGTTCACTAGCGGGGGTACCGGGGAGCTGTTTTTT. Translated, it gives CASMFTSGGTGELFF.

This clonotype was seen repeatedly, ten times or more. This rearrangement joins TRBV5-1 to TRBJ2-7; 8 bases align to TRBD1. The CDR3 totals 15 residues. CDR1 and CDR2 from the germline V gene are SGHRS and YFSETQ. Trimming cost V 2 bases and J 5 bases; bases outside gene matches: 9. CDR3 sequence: CASSFDRGGYDEQYF. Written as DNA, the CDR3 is TGCGCCAGCAGCTTTGACAGGGGTGGGTACGACGAGCAGTACTTC.

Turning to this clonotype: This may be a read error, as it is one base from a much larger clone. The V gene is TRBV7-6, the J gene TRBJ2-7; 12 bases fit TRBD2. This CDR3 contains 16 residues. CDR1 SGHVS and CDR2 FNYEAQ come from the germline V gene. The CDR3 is CARSLVLAGGLYEQYF. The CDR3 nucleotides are TGTGCCAGAAGCTTAGTACTAGCGGGGGGACTCTACGAGCAGTACTTC.

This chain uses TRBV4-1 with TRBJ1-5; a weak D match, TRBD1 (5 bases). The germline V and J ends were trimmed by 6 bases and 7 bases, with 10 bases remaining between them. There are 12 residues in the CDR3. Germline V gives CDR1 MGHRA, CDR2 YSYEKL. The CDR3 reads CASRLPGQPQHF. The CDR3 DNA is TGCGCCAGCAGGCTTCCAGGGCAGCCCCAGCATTTT.

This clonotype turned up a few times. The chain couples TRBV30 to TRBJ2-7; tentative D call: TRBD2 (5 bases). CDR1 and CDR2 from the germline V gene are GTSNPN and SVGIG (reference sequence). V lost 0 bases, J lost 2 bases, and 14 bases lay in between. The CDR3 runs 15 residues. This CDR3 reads CAWSVRTPRPYEQYF. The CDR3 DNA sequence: TGTGCCTGGAGTGTTCGGACTCCTAGACCCTACGAGCAGTACTTC.

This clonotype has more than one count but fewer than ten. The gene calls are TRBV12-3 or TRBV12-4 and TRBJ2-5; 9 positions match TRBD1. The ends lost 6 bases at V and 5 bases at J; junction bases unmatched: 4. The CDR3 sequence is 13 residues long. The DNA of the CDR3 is TGTGCCAGCAGCGGACAGGGGAGGGAGACCCAGTACTTC. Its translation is CASSGQGRETQYF.

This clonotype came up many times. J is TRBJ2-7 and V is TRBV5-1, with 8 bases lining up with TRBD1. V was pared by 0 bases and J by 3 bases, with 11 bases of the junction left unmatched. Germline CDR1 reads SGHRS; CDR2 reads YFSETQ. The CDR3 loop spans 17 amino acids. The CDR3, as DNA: TGCGCCAGCAGCTTGGCTCCTGGACAGGGAGAAGGCTACGAGCAGTACTTC. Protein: CASSLAPGQGEGYEQYF. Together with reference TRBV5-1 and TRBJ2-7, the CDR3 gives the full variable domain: KAGVTQTPRYLIKTRGQQVTLSCSPISGHRSVSWYQQTPGQGLQFLFEYFSETQRNKGNFPGRFSGRQFSNSRSEMNVSTLELGDSALYLCASSLAPGQGEGYEQYFGPGTRLTVT.

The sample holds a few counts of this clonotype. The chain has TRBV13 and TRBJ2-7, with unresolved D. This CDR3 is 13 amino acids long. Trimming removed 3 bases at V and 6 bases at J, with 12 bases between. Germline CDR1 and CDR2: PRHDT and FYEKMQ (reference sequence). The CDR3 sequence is CASSLRITCEQYF. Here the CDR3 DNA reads TGTGCCAGCAGCTTGCGAATTACCTGCGAGCAGTACTTC.

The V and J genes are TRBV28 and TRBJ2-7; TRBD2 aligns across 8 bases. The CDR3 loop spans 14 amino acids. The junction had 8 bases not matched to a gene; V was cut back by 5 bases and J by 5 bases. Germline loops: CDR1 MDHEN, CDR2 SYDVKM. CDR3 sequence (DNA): TGTGCCAGCAGTCCTCTAGCGGGCCGACACGAGCAGTACTTC. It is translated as CASSPLAGRHEQYF.